The present T cell receptor beta chain was sequenced within a study of T cell repertoires in cytomegalovirus infection. Study overall: Newly reported HLA-C-restricted and thoroughly characterized HLA-B-restricted CMV epitopes were employed. An indication of both CMV infection and matching HLA type came from public TCR beta signatures. Overall study results and limits: The response measured ex vivo was dominated by TCR beta clonotypes (HLA-C-restricted and CMV-specific). Cumulative public TCR beta family frequency identified carriers of CMV plus the relevant HLA.

The V gene's germline CDR1 is SGHAT and CDR2 FQDESV (reference sequence). The length of the CDR3 is 16 residues. V gave up 2 bases and J gave up 4 bases, with 17 bases separating them. TCRdb re-called the reads with MiXCR, one entry per CDR3 protein. The sample consists of 300,000 to 400,000 distinct CDR3 sequences, almost 30% of them appearing once. This clonotype was seen only a few times. Its antigen remains unknown. V is TRBV11-1 and J is TRBJ1-1; TRBD1 is a possible D gene (5 bases). The clonotype was recovered from a human donor in good health (CMV status not recorded). Some clones in this sample may be carry-over from other donors' samples. Sequencing used cultured PBMCs, obtained from culture after CMV antigen stimulation. The CDR3 region is CASSLSQGRWSTEAFF. The CDR3 DNA sequence: TGTGCCAGCAGCTTAAGTCAGGGAAGATGGAGCACTGAAGCTTTCTTT.